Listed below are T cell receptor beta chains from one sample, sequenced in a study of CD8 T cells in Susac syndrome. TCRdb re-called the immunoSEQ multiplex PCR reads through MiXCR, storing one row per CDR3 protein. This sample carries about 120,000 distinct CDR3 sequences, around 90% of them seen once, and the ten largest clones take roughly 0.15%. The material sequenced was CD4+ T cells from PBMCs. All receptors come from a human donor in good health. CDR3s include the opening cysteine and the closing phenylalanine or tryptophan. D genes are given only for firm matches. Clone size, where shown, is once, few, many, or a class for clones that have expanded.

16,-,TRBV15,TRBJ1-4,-,CATSRDRMGGDEKLFF,TGTGCCACCAGCAGAGATAGAATGGGAGGGGATGAAAAACTGTTTTTT
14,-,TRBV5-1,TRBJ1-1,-,CASSSAEMNTEAFF,TGCGCCAGCAGTTCGGCGGAGATGAACACTGAAGCTTTCTTT
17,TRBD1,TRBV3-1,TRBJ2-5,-,CASRLGTGGQYQETQYF,TGTGCCAGCAGGCTTGGGACAGGGGGCCAGTACCAAGAGACCCAGTACTTC
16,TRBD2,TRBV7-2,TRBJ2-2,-,CASRVAGGSDTGELFF,TGTGCCAGCAGGGTAGCGGGAGGCAGTGACACCGGGGAGCTGTTTTTT
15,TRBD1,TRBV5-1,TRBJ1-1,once,CASLGSGGLGTEAFF,TGCGCCAGCTTGGGATCAGGGGGCTTGGGCACTGAAGCCTTCTTT
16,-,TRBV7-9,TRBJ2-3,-,CASSSRTVQDTDTQYF,TGTGCCAGCAGCTCCCGGACAGTGCAAGACACAGATACGCAGTATTTT
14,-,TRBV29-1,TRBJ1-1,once,CSVVPSGRGAEAFF,TGCAGCGTTGTACCCTCAGGGCGAGGGGCTGAAGCTTTCTTT
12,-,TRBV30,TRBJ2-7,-,CACARGGYEQYF,TGTGCCTGTGCGAGGGGGGGCTACGAGCAGTACTTC
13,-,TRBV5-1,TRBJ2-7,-,CASSRLEPYEQYF,TGCGCCAGCAGTCGATTAGAACCCTACGAGCAGTACTTC
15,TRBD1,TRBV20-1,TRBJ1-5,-,CSALDRVRGNQPQHF,TGCAGTGCGCTGGACAGGGTCAGGGGCAATCAGCCCCAGCATTTT
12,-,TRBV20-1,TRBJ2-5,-,CSAATGFGTQYF,TGCAGTGCGGCGACAGGTTTCGGGACCCAGTACTTC
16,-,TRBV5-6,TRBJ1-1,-,CASSYTGPSVRTEAFF,TGTGCCAGCAGCTATACAGGGCCGTCAGTTAGGACTGAAGCTTTCTTT
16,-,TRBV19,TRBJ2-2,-,CASSVNRGANTGELFF,TGTGCCAGTAGTGTCAACCGGGGCGCGAACACCGGGGAGCTGTTTTTT
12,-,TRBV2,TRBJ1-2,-,CASILGIEGYTF,TGTGCCAGCATCCTGGGCATCGAGGGCTACACCTTC
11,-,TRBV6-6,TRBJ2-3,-,CGTGNTDTQYF,TGTGGTACAGGGAACACAGATACGCAGTATTTT
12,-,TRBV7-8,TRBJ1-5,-,CASSSPEGPQHF,TGTGCCAGCAGCTCCCCAGAGGGGCCCCAGCATTTT
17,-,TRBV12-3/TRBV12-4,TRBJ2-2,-,CASSLVQPGRPGGELFF,TGTGCCAGCAGTTTAGTGCAACCGGGACGACCGGGCGGGGAGCTGTTTTTT